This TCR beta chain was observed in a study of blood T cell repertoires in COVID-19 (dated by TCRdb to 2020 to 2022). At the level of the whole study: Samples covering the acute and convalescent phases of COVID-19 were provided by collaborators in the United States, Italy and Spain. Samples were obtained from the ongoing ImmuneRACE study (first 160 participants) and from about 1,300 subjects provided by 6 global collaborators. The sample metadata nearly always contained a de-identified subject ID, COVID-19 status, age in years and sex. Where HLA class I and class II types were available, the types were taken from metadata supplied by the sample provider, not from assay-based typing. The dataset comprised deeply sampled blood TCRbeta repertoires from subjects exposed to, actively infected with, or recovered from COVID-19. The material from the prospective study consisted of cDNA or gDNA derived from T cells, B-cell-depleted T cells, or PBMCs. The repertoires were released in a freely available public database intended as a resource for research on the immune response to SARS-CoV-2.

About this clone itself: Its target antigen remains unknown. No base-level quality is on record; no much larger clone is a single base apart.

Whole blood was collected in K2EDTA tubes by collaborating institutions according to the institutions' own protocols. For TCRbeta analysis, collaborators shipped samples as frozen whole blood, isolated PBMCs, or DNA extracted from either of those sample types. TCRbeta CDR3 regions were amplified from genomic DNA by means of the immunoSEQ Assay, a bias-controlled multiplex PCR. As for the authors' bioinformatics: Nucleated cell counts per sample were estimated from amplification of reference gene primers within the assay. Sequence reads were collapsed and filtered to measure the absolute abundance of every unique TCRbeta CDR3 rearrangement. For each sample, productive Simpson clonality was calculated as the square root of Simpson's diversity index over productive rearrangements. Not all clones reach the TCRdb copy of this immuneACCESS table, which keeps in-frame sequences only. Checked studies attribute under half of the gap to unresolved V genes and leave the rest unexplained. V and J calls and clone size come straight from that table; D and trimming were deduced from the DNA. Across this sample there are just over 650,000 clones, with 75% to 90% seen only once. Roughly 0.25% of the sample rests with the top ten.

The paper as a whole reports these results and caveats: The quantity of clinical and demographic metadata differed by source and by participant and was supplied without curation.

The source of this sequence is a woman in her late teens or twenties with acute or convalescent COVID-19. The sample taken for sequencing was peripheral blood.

CDR3 region: CASSGLLDNSPLHF. The DNA sequence is given as TGTGCCAGCAGTGGACTGCTGGATAATTCACCCCTCCACTTT. The rearrangement joined TRBV6-2 or TRBV6-3 to TRBJ1-6, with the D gene uncertain. The germline V gene sets CDR1 to MNHEY and CDR2 to SVGEGT. Taken from cysteine to phenylalanine, the CDR3 has 14 residues. CDR3 DNA is the only sequence kept; it has 42 bases, read in frame from the first base. The junction shows trimming of 5 bases on V and 5 bases on J, plus 10 bases between the germline ends.